This TCR beta chain was profiled in a study of a mutant IDH1 vaccine in newly diagnosed glioma. Time point meaning: week 5, during vaccination. Mutant IDH1 20-mer peptide, at 300 ug, made up each vaccine dose, with topical imiquimod. Per the germline V gene, CDR1 is GTSNPN and CDR2 is SVGIG (reference sequence). Trimming removed 5 bases at V and 5 bases at J, with 9 bases between. The length of the CDR3 is 12 residues. Comments on this clone: What it recognizes is unknown.

Method: immunoSEQ multiplex PCR; TCRdb's copy keeps in-frame clones and lacks some. In the table there are 9,500 to 14,000 clones, roughly 91% of which are singletons. The source is a woman in her 40s with glioma. Some clones in this sample may be carry-over from other donors' samples. This specimen consisted of PBMCs, obtained from a glioma patient whose treatment included an IDH1 peptide vaccine. The genes are TRBV30 and TRBJ2-2; D remains unclear. The CDR3 protein is CAWGPNTGELFF. CDR3 nucleotides: TGTGCCTGGGGACCAAATACCGGGGAGCTGTTTTTT.